Reported below is one T cell receptor (beta chain). The antigen remains unidentified. Specified treatment: roughly 11-day PBMC culture with coronavirus spike peptide pools or control peptides (ViraFEST assay). Cell culture was performed with two million PBMCs per well in the presence of approximately 9.4 IU/ml IL-2 and 10 ug/ml peptide pools. Sequenced with the Oncomine TCR Beta short-read assay was DNA taken from cultured CD4+ T cells. TCRdb processed the PCR reads anew with MiXCR; each CDR3 protein has one entry. The sample shows roughly 17,000 distinct CDR3 sequences, around 31% of them seen only once. The sample is drawn from a study of vaccination and CD4 T cells after COVID-19. In the study overall: Convalescent cases comprised 10 or so mild and one severe, all SARS-CoV-2 positive by nasal swab PCR. Post-COVID draws followed diagnosis by a median 101 days (range 35 to 161).

V dropped 4 bases and J dropped 2; count of bases not matched to a gene: 8. Germline V gene sequence: CDR1 KGHDR, CDR2 SFDVKD. The CDR3 extends over 17 amino acids. The sequence came from a human donor with COVID-19. This rearrangement joins TRBV24-1 to TRBJ2-3; 10 nucleotides agree with TRBD1. Material: cultured CD4+ T cells from blood. CDR3 nucleotide sequence: TGTGCCACCAGTGACACCGCCGGGACAGGGGTCACAGATACGCAGTATTTT. Residues: CATSDTAGTGVTDTQYF.